One T cell receptor (beta chain) is described in this entry. The data belong to a study of blood T cell repertoires in COVID-19. Study context: There were acute and convalescent COVID-19 samples, and they came from the United States, Italy and Spain. T cells, B-cell-depleted T cells, or PBMCs supplied cDNA or gDNA.

Participant reports of clinical history set cohort assignment. V shed 6 bases and J 6 bases; nucleotides not matched to a gene: 4. From germline, CDR1 is LNHDA and CDR2 SQIVND (reference sequence). The CDR3 loop spans 15 amino acids. Per the original methods: Reference gene primer amplification in the assay estimated nucleated cell counts. Measured with immunoSEQ multiplex PCR; TCRdb has only the in-frame clones, and not every one. Clone size and the V and J calls come from that table; the DNA yielded D and trimming. The sample records 250,000 to 300,000 clones, roughly nine tenths being singletons. The J gene is TRBJ2-1, the V gene TRBV19; 14 bases agree with TRBD2. The receptor was isolated from a human donor in a cohort exposed to, infected with or recovered from COVID-19 (not recorded which). The donor label of this sample is uncertain. The sequenced sample consisted of PBMCs or T cells enriched from blood (not recorded which). CDR3 sequence: CASSHGLAGGNEQFF. The CDR3 DNA is TGTGCCAGTAGCCACGGACTAGCGGGGGGCAATGAGCAGTTCTTC.